This T cell receptor (beta chain) was identified in a study of CD8 T cells in Susac syndrome. The CDR3 sequence is 13 residues long. Trimming took off 7 bases at V and 2 bases at J, with 14 bases between the two ends. Germline CDR1 is DFQATT and CDR2 is SNEGSKA (reference sequence). Remarks on this clonotype: What it binds is unknown.

Whole-study findings and limits: It was acknowledged by the study that relatively few individuals were included in its TCR sequencing and HLA analysis.

RNA totalling about 0.5 to 1 ug underwent reverse transcription with random hexamers. In TCRdb, the immunoSEQ multiplex PCR reads were re-called with MiXCR into one record per CDR3 protein. Counted here are a few hundred thousand distinct CDR3 sequences, approximately 95% occurring once; the ten biggest clones make up 0.075% to 0.095%. The sample was CD4+ T cells from PBMCs. The chain combines TRBV20-1 with TRBJ1-2; the D is unclear. The origin of this receptor is a human donor with multiple sclerosis. CDR3 bases: TGCAGTGTCAGTCGGGGAACGAACTATGGCTACACCTTC. This encodes CSVSRGTNYGYTF.